The clone carrying this T cell receptor (beta chain) has a single count. Its specificity is not known. The source of the sample is a study of Ad26.COV2.S vaccination and SARS-CoV-2 variants. The data were produced by immunoSEQ multiplex PCR, yet TCRdb's version contains in-frame clones alone and is incomplete. The sample records about 680,000 clones, 80% to 90% being singletons. Treatment defined: about 20 received Ad26.COV2.S at low or high dose, single or two shots; 5 received placebo; per-sample allocation not given. The investigators took samples on day 63 after the first vaccine or placebo injection. Points from the study as a whole: Measurements of TCR breadth and depth may have given underestimates of the total T cell responses.

The receptor was isolated from a person aged 18-65 years who received the Ad26.COV2.S COVID-19 vaccine or a placebo. Sequences were derived from peripheral blood, sampled in a trial of Ad26.COV2.S vaccine versus placebo.

The CDR3 sequence is CASSLTGYGYTF. The CDR3 coding sequence is TGTGCCAGCAGCTTGACAGGATATGGCTACACCTTC. This chain joins TRBV7-2 and TRBJ1-2; a weak D match, TRBD1 (6 bases). The CDR3 is 12 residues long. With 3 bases removed from V and 5 bases from J, the gap between germline ends came to 7 bases. CDR1 and CDR2 (germline): SGHTA, FQGNSA.